This T cell receptor (beta chain) is drawn from a study of cytomegalovirus exposure and HLA in healthy donors (dated by TCRdb to about 2017). The study in broad terms: The approximately 710 repertoires of the first cohort and the 95 to 150 validation repertoires were produced on the same platform, according to a later analysis. The study aimed to test whether signatures of past pathogen exposure could be identified by cataloging public T cell receptors. In addition to the first cohort of approximately 670 subjects, a separate validation cohort of 120 different subjects was used. The study combined high-throughput TCR immunosequencing, statistical association of individual TCRs with disease status, and machine learning to predict cytomegalovirus infection status.

From cysteine to phenylalanine, the CDR3 is 11 amino acids long. This entry keeps only the CDR3 DNA: 33 bases, framed from base 1. Reading the germline V gene (reference sequence) gives CDR1 DFQATT and CDR2 SNEGSKA. Relative to germline, V is 3 bases shorter and J is 6 bases shorter, with 7 bases between their ends. The study at large found these results: The study listed 150 to 200 TCR beta chains as associated with cytomegalovirus. Subsequent analysis determined that TCRs grouped into clusters in the first cohort also showed a tendency toward co-occurrence across the 120 or so validation repertoires, and approximately 94% of cluster scores exceeded 0. A later analysis lacked HLA typing for the validation cohort, so it scored co-occurrence in that cohort across all 120 or so repertoires. In vitro tests confirmed that a few of the cytomegalovirus-associated TCR beta chains recognize cytomegalovirus antigens. Most TCR sequences were seen in very few donors, while some public TCRs were found in many individuals. The classifier was reported to diagnose cytomegalovirus status with high specificity and sensitivity in both the original and validation cohorts. It was suggested by the authors that the approach could potentially be generalized to other disease states and immunological phenotypes.

As concerns this clone: Its target antigen remains unknown. The input lacks base qualities; no much larger clone sits a single base away.

The library relied on the immunoSEQ multiplex PCR assay. On the authors' methods: A statistical classification framework was built to diagnose cytomegalovirus status from the catalog of TCR beta chain sequences. Not all clones reach the TCRdb copy of this immuneACCESS table, which keeps in-frame sequences only. Checked studies attribute under half of the gap to unresolved V genes and leave the rest unexplained. V and J calls and clone size are as listed in that table; D and trimming were resolved from the DNA. The sample includes 120,000 to 150,000 clones, with approximately 86% observed a single time. The top ten clones comprise approximately 8% of the sample. The donors belonged to the validation cohort of approximately 130 subjects, which was separate from the approximately 700-subject first cohort.

This receptor was identified in a young woman in good health and CMV-seropositive. The sequenced sample consisted of PBMCs. The rearranged segments are TRBV20-1 and TRBJ2-3, with the D gene not confidently named. The bases are TGCAGTGCTAGTTCTGCGGATACGCAGTATTTT. This translates into CSASSADTQYF.